What follows are 8 T cell receptor beta chains derived from one specimen sequenced in a study of T-cell memory formation after mild COVID-19. TCRdb fed the 5' RACE reads into MiXCR, producing one record per CDR3 protein. The sample includes more than 250,000 distinct CDR3 sequences, more than 15% seen only once; the top ten take 23%. Specimen: PBMCs or a T cell subset sorted from them (not recorded which). These receptors were taken from a man between 18 and 29 years old who had mild COVID-19 (a few samples of this study predate the infection). Cell type and time point are not known.

This clonotype was seen repeatedly, ten times or more. The rearrangement uses TRBV7-9 and TRBJ1-4; possibly TRBD1 for D (6 bases). This CDR3 contains 15 residues. The V gene lost 5 bases and the J gene lost 8 bases, with 18 bases spanning the gap. Looked up from germline, CDR1 is SEHNR and CDR2 is FQNEAQ (reference sequence). DNA of the CDR3: TGTGCCAGCAGCGCAAGGACAGATTTAATAGAAAAACTGTTTTTT. Its protein product is CASSARTDLIEKLFF.

The table lists this clonotype with a few counts. The rearrangement links TRBV12-3 or TRBV12-4 to TRBJ2-5, with 10 bases that match TRBD2. Losses at the gene ends were 5 bases for V and 7 bases for J; bases not matched to a gene: 13. The CDR3 covers 16 residues. This CDR3 is CASSPTTAGGQGTQYF. Here the CDR3 DNA reads TGTGCCAGCAGTCCCACGACAGCGGGGGGGCAGGGGACCCAGTACTTC.

The table lists this clonotype with a few counts. The chain is built from TRBV29-1 and TRBJ2-2; 9 bases are a match to TRBD1. In germline, CDR1 is SQVTM, CDR2 ANQGSEA. The V gene end was trimmed by 1 base and the J gene end by 6 bases; junction bases not matched to a gene: 6. The CDR3 has 15 residues. CDR3 sequence reads: CSVEGGQGVAGELFF. DNA of the CDR3: TGCAGCGTTGAAGGGGGACAGGGAGTGGCCGGGGAGCTGTTTTTT.

In this sample, this clonotype turned up many times. The V and J genes are TRBV11-2 and TRBJ2-5; 8 bases align to TRBD1. V shed 1 base, J shed 2 bases, and the junction held 6 bases outside the gene matches. The CDR3 consists of 16 residues. CDR1 is SGHAT and CDR2 is FQNNGV in the germline V gene. The CDR3 loop reads CASSLGDRGGQETQYF. The CDR3 nucleotides read TGTGCCAGCAGCTTAGGTGACAGGGGTGGTCAAGAGACCCAGTACTTC.

The CDR3: CATSRAGEEKLFF. Written as DNA, the CDR3 is TGTGCCACCAGCAGAGCAGGGGAGGAAAAACTGTTTTTT. The chain recombines TRBV15 with TRBJ1-4; weak D call: TRBD1 (6 bases). V was trimmed by 1 base and J by 8 bases, leaving 8 bases between them. Germline V CDR1 and CDR2: LNHNV, YYDKDF (reference sequence). The CDR3 length is 13 residues.

This clonotype was seen a few times. The J gene is TRBJ1-1, the V gene TRBV5-1; D is unclear. Germline V gives CDR1 SGHRS, CDR2 YFSETQ. Trimming left V 2 bases short and J 11 bases short, with 19 bases between. This CDR3 is 14 amino acids long. The DNA for the CDR3 is TGCGCCAGCAGCTTTGGTAGCCCGCCCGGAATGGCTTTCTTT. This codes for CASSFGSPPGMAFF.

This chain connects TRBV6-2 or TRBV6-3 to TRBJ2-2; no clear D. Per germline, CDR1 MNHEY and CDR2 SVGEGT. This CDR3 is 15 amino acids long. With 0 bases removed from V and 3 bases from J, the gap between germline ends came to 8 bases. In DNA form, the CDR3 reads TGTGCCAGCAGTTACTCCTGGCGGCACACCGGGGAGCTGTTTTTT. This codes for CASSYSWRHTGELFF.

This clonotype was recorded at least ten times. The J gene is TRBJ1-6, the V gene TRBV7-9; 9 nucleotides agree with TRBD1. Germline assignment: CDR1 SEHNR and CDR2 FQNEAQ (reference sequence). With V trimmed by 5 bases and J by 6 bases, 5 bases remained unmatched. The CDR3 spans 15 residues. This chain's CDR3 is CASSLRDRANSPLHF. The CDR3 DNA is TGTGCCAGCAGCCTCCGGGACAGGGCTAATTCACCCCTCCACTTT.